This T cell receptor (beta chain) was identified in a study of cytomegalovirus exposure and HLA in healthy donors. Healthy bone marrow donors supplied every sample. Researchers ran the PCR with 60 Vbeta and 13 Jbeta primers. Assay used: immunoSEQ multiplex PCR; TCRdb lists only in-frame clones, some missing. The sample has approximately 150,000 clones; 70% to 85% are singletons. In regard to this clone: Its antigen is undetermined.

Looked up from germline, CDR1 is MDHEN and CDR2 is SYDVKM. Trimming took 3 bases from V and 0 from J, leaving 8 bases between them. The CDR3 is 15 amino acids. Study conclusions and caveats: As immune exposure information, only CMV serostatus was available. For most TCR beta V segments, an earlier analysis put the productive rate at about 90% or about 30% of the time. Later analysis showed most CMV-associated TCR beta chains appearing HLA-restricted.

The TCR was taken from a woman aged 55-69 years in good health and CMV-seropositive. The sequenced material came from PBMCs. This chain uses TRBV28 with TRBJ1-4; no firm D call. DNA of the CDR3: TGTGCCAGCAGTTTGTCAGGTGCAACTAATGAAAAACTGTTTTTT. Translating gives CASSLSGATNEKLFF.